Listed below are T cell receptor beta chains from one sample, sequenced in a study of shared clonotypes between healthy human individuals. Sequenced by immunoSEQ multiplex PCR; TCRdb stores in-frame clones only, minus some. The sample carries roughly 2 million clones, nearly 97% recorded once. Sequenced: naive CD4+ T cells sorted from blood. These receptors came from a young man in good health. Both conserved end residues are part of each CDR3. D genes are given only for firm matches. Not every row has a clone size; where given, it reads once, few, many or a size class.

d_gene	abundance	v_gene	j_gene	CDR3aa	CDR3nt
.	.	TRBV30	TRBJ2-7	CAWSVNSLSSYEQYF	TGTGCCTGGAGTGTAAACAGTTTGAGCTCCTACGAGCAGTACTTC
.	.	TRBV5-5	TRBJ2-7	CASAPGLLYEQYF	TGTGCCAGCGCACCAGGACTGCTCTACGAGCAGTACTTC
.	.	TRBV7-8	TRBJ1-2	CASSPKQGGYTF	TGTGCCAGCAGCCCAAAACAGGGTGGCTACACCTTC
TRBD1	once	TRBV5-1	TRBJ1-4	CASRDRFGEKLFF	TGCGCCAGCCGGGACAGGTTTGGAGAAAAACTGTTTTTT
TRBD1	.	TRBV7-9	TRBJ1-5	CASSSTTGVLQPQHF	TGTGCCAGCAGCTCCACGACAGGGGTTCTTCAGCCCCAGCATTTT
TRBD2	.	TRBV5-1	TRBJ2-5	CASSLQLAGDQETQYF	TGCGCCAGCAGCTTGCAACTAGCGGGGGACCAAGAGACCCAGTACTTC
TRBD1	once	TRBV6-1	TRBJ1-5	CASSSTGVSNQPQHF	TGTGCCAGCAGTTCAACAGGGGTCTCCAATCAGCCCCAGCATTTT
.	.	TRBV7-9	TRBJ2-5	CASSLAGSQETQYF	TGTGCCAGCAGCTTAGCAGGGTCGCAAGAGACCCAGTACTTC
.	.	TRBV7-3	TRBJ2-7	CASSLTLGAPPYEQYF	TGTGCCAGCAGCTTAACCCTCGGGGCTCCGCCCTACGAGCAGTACTTC
.	.	TRBV7-2	TRBJ1-5	CASSLQGPSPQHF	TGTGCCAGCAGCTTACAGGGCCCCTCGCCCCAGCATTTT
.	.	TRBV27	TRBJ1-4	CASRLLRQIQTNEKLFF	TGTGCCAGCAGGCTACTCCGACAGATTCAAACTAATGAAAAACTGTTTTTT
.	.	TRBV18	TRBJ1-6	CASSPDGNSPLHF	TGTGCCAGCTCACCTGACGGGAATTCACCCCTCCACTTT
TRBD1	.	TRBV7-2	TRBJ1-3	CASSPLRTGGGNTIYF	TGTGCCAGCAGCCCACTCCGGACAGGGGGCGGAAACACCATATATTTT
.	.	TRBV27	TRBJ1-5	CASSLGDPYSNQPQHF	TGTGCCAGCAGTCTTGGGGATCCGTATAGCAATCAGCCCCAGCATTTT
.	.	TRBV7-9	TRBJ2-2	CASSSNTGELFF	TGTGCCAGCAGCTCCAACACCGGGGAGCTGTTTTTT
.	.	TRBV19	TRBJ1-5	CASNNQPQHF	TGTGCCAGTAATAATCAGCCCCAGCATTTT
TRBD1	.	TRBV5-6	TRBJ2-7	CASSPGTGGGRPYEQYF	TGTGCCAGCAGCCCAGGGACAGGGGGCGGGAGGCCCTACGAGCAGTACTTC
TRBD1	.	TRBV5-6	TRBJ1-1	CASSGQENTEAFF	TGTGCCAGCAGCGGACAGGAGAACACTGAAGCTTTCTTT
.	.	TRBV6-5	TRBJ1-2	CASRTPWRGSYGYTF	TGTGCCAGCAGAACCCCCTGGAGGGGCAGCTATGGCTACACCTTC
TRBD1	once	TRBV10-1	TRBJ1-2	CASRSDREGYTF	TGCGCCAGCAGGTCAGACAGGGAGGGCTACACCTTC
.	.	TRBV5-6	TRBJ2-7	CASSPGLAYEQYF	TGTGCCAGCAGCCCCGGTTTAGCCTACGAGCAGTACTTC
.	.	TRBV5-1	TRBJ2-6	CASSLLAVSGANVLTF	TGCGCCAGCAGTCTACTTGCTGTGTCTGGGGCCAACGTCCTGACTTTC
.	.	TRBV5-1	TRBJ2-2	CASSQGTSGGELFF	TGCGCCAGCAGCCAGGGGACCTCCGGCGGGGAGCTGTTTTTT
TRBD2	.	TRBV12-5	TRBJ2-7	CASGLGLGAGSGRARVHEQYF	TGTGCTAGTGGTTTGGGGCTGGGGGCGGGTAGCGGGAGGGCCAGAGTCCACGAGCAGTACTTC
.	.	TRBV7-2	TRBJ2-7	CASSPGTSLTYEQYF	TGTGCCAGCAGCCCGGGGACTTCCCTCACCTACGAGCAGTACTTC
.	.	TRBV6-1	TRBJ1-1	CASSEWIGASAEAFF	TGTGCCAGCAGTGAATGGATAGGGGCTAGCGCTGAAGCTTTCTTT
TRBD2	.	TRBV25-1	TRBJ2-7	CASRGPGGSYEQYF	TGTGCCAGCAGGGGTCCGGGAGGGTCCTACGAGCAGTACTTC
.	.	TRBV5-1	TRBJ2-6	CASSRVGANVLTF	TGCGCCAGCAGCCGGGTCGGCGCCAACGTCCTGACTTTC
TRBD2	.	TRBV19	TRBJ2-1	CASRLSSGTSGTHYTHEQFF	TGTGCCAGTAGACTCTCCTCCGGGACTAGCGGGACTCACTACACTCATGAGCAGTTCTTC
.	.	TRBV19	TRBJ2-3	CASNDQGGLGTDTQYF	TGTGCCAGTAATGACCAAGGGGGACTTGGCACAGATACGCAGTATTTT
TRBD2	.	TRBV6-5	TRBJ2-7	CASSYSTSGTYEQYF	TGTGCCAGCAGTTACTCTACTAGCGGGACCTACGAGCAGTACTTC
.	.	TRBV9	TRBJ2-7	CASSVGPSGEQYF	TGTGCCAGCAGCGTAGGTCCTTCGGGCGAGCAGTACTTC
.	.	TRBV11-3	TRBJ2-3	CASSQSDTQYF	TGTGCCAGCAGTCAATCAGATACGCAGTATTTT
.	.	TRBV6-4	TRBJ1-6	CASSDSKYNSPLHF	TGTGCCAGCAGTGACTCGAAGTATAATTCACCCCTCCACTTT
.	.	TRBV29-1	TRBJ2-5	CSVVQETQYF	TGCAGCGTTGTTCAGGAGACCCAGTACTTC
.	.	TRBV6-1	TRBJ1-2	CASSEARVNYGYTF	TGTGCCAGCAGTGAAGCGCGGGTTAACTATGGCTACACCTTC
.	.	TRBV9	TRBJ2-3	CASSPEGGSGDTQYF	TGTGCCAGCAGCCCTGAAGGAGGATCGGGAGATACGCAGTATTTT
.	.	TRBV6-1	TRBJ1-1	CASSELTGNTEAFF	TGTGCCAGCAGTGAACTCACAGGGAACACTGAAGCTTTCTTT
.	.	TRBV6-1	TRBJ2-1	CASSESVGSSYNEQFF	TGTGCCAGCAGCGAATCAGTGGGGAGCTCCTACAATGAGCAGTTCTTC
.	.	TRBV7-9	TRBJ1-4	CASSQDRREKLFF	TGTGCCAGCAGCCAGGACAGACGGGAAAAACTGTTTTTT
.	.	TRBV5-1	TRBJ2-7	CASSLENSGPEQYF	TGCGCCAGCAGCTTGGAAAACTCTGGGCCCGAGCAGTACTTC
.	.	TRBV20-1	TRBJ2-7	CSALSLSEQYF	TGCAGTGCCCTGTCCCTCTCCGAGCAGTACTTC
.	.	TRBV6-5	TRBJ1-1	CASSVTRFEAFF	TGTGCCAGCAGTGTGACACGATTTGAAGCTTTCTTT
.	.	TRBV4-3	TRBJ2-3	CASSHYPKSSAKRESTDTQYF	TGCGCCAGCAGCCATTATCCGAAATCCTCCGCTAAGAGGGAGAGCACAGATACGCAGTATTTT
.	once	TRBV10-3	TRBJ2-1	CAISEGREQFF	TGTGCCATCAGTGAGGGCCGGGAGCAGTTCTTC
TRBD1	.	TRBV2	TRBJ2-1	CASSGKGAETHEQFF	TGTGCCAGCAGTGGAAAGGGGGCGGAGACGCATGAGCAGTTCTTC